These 7 T cell receptor beta chains were sequenced from one sample in a study of Graves' ophthalmopathy and Graves' hyperthyroidism. As the template, RNA transcripts were used to amplify TCR beta CDR3 regions. First-round RT-PCR relied on HTBI primers, and a second-round multiplex PCR came next. Using its own MiXCR run on the multiplex PCR reads, TCRdb lists one record per CDR3 protein. The table lists some 410,000 distinct CDR3 sequences, approximately 21% of them singletons. Input material: peripheral blood. Receptors originate from a woman in her late teens or twenties with stable Graves' hyperthyroidism.

V usage is TRBV28 and J usage is TRBJ2-7; a weak D match, TRBD2 (6 bases). Germline V CDR1 and CDR2: MDHEN, SYDVKM. The ends were cut back, 10 bases at V and 0 bases at J, with 10 bases in the middle. This CDR3 has 12 residues. In DNA, the CDR3 is TGTGCCACCGGGGACTCCTCCTACGAGCAGTACTTC. It encodes CATGDSSYEQYF.

This clonotype has ten or more counts. V and J are TRBV6-5 and TRBJ2-5; maybe TRBD1 (6 bases). V was trimmed by 4 bases and J by 3 bases, leaving 12 bases between them. Germline CDR1 reads MNHEY; CDR2 reads SVGAGI. This CDR3 has 14 amino acids. CDR3 DNA sequence: TGTGCCAGCAGTTCCGGGACACTAAAAGAGACCCAGTACTTC. It yields the protein CASSSGTLKETQYF.

This clonotype was counted at least ten times. The chain is built from TRBV19 and TRBJ2-7, with a tentative D call TRBD1 (6 bases). The CDR3 extends over 12 amino acids. V lost 7 bases and J 6 bases, leaving 13 bases between the germline ends. CDR1 LNHDA and CDR2 SQIVND come from the germline V gene (reference sequence). DNA for the CDR3: TGTGCCAGTAACCCAGGGGCTGGCGAGCAGTACTTC. This codes for CASNPGAGEQYF.

This clonotype was seen ten or more times. This sequence may be a read error, since a much larger clone differs from it by one base. This chain joins TRBV12-3 or TRBV12-4 and TRBJ1-1; D not resolved. This CDR3 is 13 amino acids long. The V end was cut by 3 bases, the J end by 1 base, with 6 bases between. CDR3 nucleotide sequence: TGTGCCAGCAGTTTGGGCGCGAACACTGAAGCTTTCTTT. Translating it yields CASSLGANTEAFF.

The rearrangement uses TRBV20-1 and TRBJ2-7; weak D call: TRBD1 (5 bases). Germline V gene sequence: CDR1 DFQATT, CDR2 SNEGSKA (reference sequence). Trimming pared 6 bases from V and 5 bases from J, leaving 11 bases between. The CDR3 extends over 11 amino acids. CDR3 amino acids: CSALSRDEQYF. CDR3 DNA: TGCAGTGCCTTGTCCAGGGACGAGCAGTACTTC.

Note on this clonotype: A much larger clone lies one base from this, so it may be a read error. This chain's CDR3 is CTSSIQGNQPQHF. The CDR3 DNA reads TGTACCAGTAGTATCCAGGGCAATCAGCCCCAGCATTTT. This rearrangement joins TRBV19 to TRBJ1-5; D gene ambiguous. Germline V lookup: CDR1 LNHDA, CDR2 SQIVND (reference sequence). The CDR3 extends over 13 amino acids.

This clonotype occurred a few times. V usage is TRBV20-1 and J usage is TRBJ1-1, with a weak D call TRBD1 (5 bases). The V gene's germline CDR1 is DFQATT and CDR2 SNEGSKA (reference sequence). Trimming shortened V by 0 bases and J by 7 bases, and 18 bases separated the two germline ends. The CDR3 covers 15 residues. CDR3: CSARDWKRGLDEAFF. CDR3 in DNA: TGCAGTGCTAGAGATTGGAAAAGGGGCCTGGATGAAGCTTTCTTT.